This paragraph reports one T cell receptor (beta chain). This record belongs to a study of blood T cell repertoires in COVID-19. For the study at large: The United States, Italy and Spain supplied acute and convalescent COVID-19 samples. The analysed material was cDNA or gDNA that came from T cells, B-cell-depleted T cells, or PBMCs.

This CDR3 contains 13 residues. Germline V gene data show CDR1 as SQVTM and CDR2 as ANQGSEA. The germline V and J ends were trimmed by 3 bases and 4 bases, with 12 bases remaining between them. Only in-frame clones appear in the TCRdb table, and some are missing; sequencing was by immunoSEQ multiplex PCR. The sample yields 59,000 or so clones, 75% to 90% seen once. The specimen sequenced was peripheral blood. This receptor was identified in a human donor in a cohort sampled during active COVID-19. The V and J genes are TRBV29-1 and TRBJ1-2; a weak D match, TRBD1 (5 bases). The DNA of the CDR3 is TGCAGCGTTGACAGGGTCCAAGGCTATGGCTACACCTTC. Its protein product is CSVDRVQGYGYTF.